This T cell receptor (beta chain) was found in a study of shared clonotypes between healthy human individuals. CDR3 length: 12 amino acids. Germline V gene lookup returns CDR1 MNHNS and CDR2 SASEGT. The ends were cut back, 6 bases at V and 4 bases at J, with 7 bases in the middle. It was across several immunoSEQ plates that each subset's genomic DNA was evenly split. This table comes from immunoSEQ multiplex PCR, and its TCRdb copy is limited to in-frame clones, with some not included. Among around 2.1 million clones listed, around 95% were seen once. The sample was naive CD4+ T cells sorted from blood. Subset in this sample: CD45RA+ positively selected. The clonotype was recovered from a young man in good health. This rearrangement joins TRBV6-1 to TRBJ1-5; D gene uncertain. In DNA form, the CDR3 reads TGTGCCAGCAGCGGGTTTAATCAGCCCCAGCATTTT. Protein: CASSGFNQPQHF.